One and the same sample provided the 20 T cell receptor beta chains below, sequenced in a study of cytotoxic CD8 clonotypes in ibrutinib-treated CLL. This table comes from immunoSEQ multiplex PCR, and its TCRdb copy is limited to in-frame clones, with some not included. This sample has about 140,000 clones, with roughly 77% found just once. The sample in question was PBMCs, obtained after 12 months of ibrutinib treatment. The receptors originated from a human donor with chronic lymphocytic leukemia.

This chain uses TRBV4-1 with TRBJ2-3; D is undetermined. With 1 base removed from V and 0 bases from J, the gap between germline ends came to 11 bases. From germline, CDR1 is MGHRA and CDR2 YSYEKL. The CDR3 has 16 amino acids. In nucleotides, the CDR3 is TGCGCCAGCAGCCAAGTTGAAGGCCTGAGCACAGATACGCAGTATTTT. It encodes CASSQVEGLSTDTQYF.

V usage is TRBV19 and J usage is TRBJ1-2; no firm D call. The CDR3 covers 13 residues. The germline CDR1 and CDR2 sequences are LNHDA and SQIVND (reference sequence). The V gene lost 3 bases and the J gene lost 3 bases, with 8 bases spanning the gap. CDR3 region: CASSITSDYGYTF. CDR3 in DNA: TGTGCCAGTAGTATTACTTCGGACTATGGCTACACCTTC.

The rearrangement joins TRBV7-2 to TRBJ2-5; D perhaps matches TRBD2 (7 bases). Germline V gives CDR1 SGHTA, CDR2 FQGNSA. The CDR3 totals 16 residues. Trimming left V 5 bases short and J 2 bases short, with 18 bases between. CDR3 coding DNA: TGTGCCAGCAGCCTCGGGGCAGGGAGGGGGCAAGAGACCCAGTACTTC. It encodes CASSLGAGRGQETQYF.

This clone came up a few times. The J gene is TRBJ1-1, the V gene TRBV7-6; D is unclear. The V gene lost 1 base and the J gene lost 5 bases, with 8 bases spanning the gap. This CDR3 contains 13 residues. CDR1 is SGHVS, CDR2 FNYEAQ, per germline. CDR3 in amino acids: CASSLGVVTEAFF. The CDR3 region has the DNA TGTGCCAGCAGCTTAGGGGTTGTAACTGAAGCTTTCTTT.

The chain uses TRBV5-3 and TRBJ1-2, with 8 bases that match TRBD1. Being an ORF, TRBV5-3 has a function that is uncertain. Trimming cost V 2 bases and J 1 base; bases outside gene matches: 4. CDR3 length: 15 residues. In DNA, the CDR3 is TGTGCCAGAAGCTTCAGGGGGCCCTTTAACTATGGCTACACCTTC. This gives the protein CARSFRGPFNYGYTF.

The gene calls are TRBV9 and TRBJ1-2; tentatively, D is TRBD1 (5 bases). Germline V gives CDR1 SGDLS, CDR2 YYNGEE. Trimming stripped 0 bases from V and 4 bases from J, with 16 bases between. The CDR3 runs 16 residues. CDR3 protein: CASSVASWGGGYGYTF. CDR3 DNA sequence: TGTGCCAGCAGCGTAGCTTCGTGGGGCGGGGGCTATGGCTACACCTTC.

This clone was detected a few times. This chain uses TRBV7-3 with TRBJ1-2, with D perhaps matching TRBD1 (5 bases). This CDR3 has 14 amino acids. V lost 5 bases to trimming and J lost 2 bases, with 12 bases between them. Germline V gene sequence: CDR1 SGHTA, CDR2 FQGTGA. This chain's CDR3 is CASSPGQQNYGYTF. CDR3 coding DNA: TGTGCCAGCAGCCCAGGGCAGCAGAACTATGGCTACACCTTC.

The CDR3 DNA reads TGTGCCAGCAGTTTATTAGGGACAGGGGGGCAAGAGACCCAGTACTTC. Translated, it gives CASSLLGTGGQETQYF. The chain is built from TRBV28 and TRBJ2-5; 11 nucleotides agree with TRBD1. J was trimmed by 2 bases and V by 1 base; bases with no gene match: 3. CDR1 MDHEN and CDR2 SYDVKM come from the germline V gene. The CDR3 contains 16 residues.

This rearrangement joins TRBV18 to TRBJ2-1; TRBD2 matches 11 bases. V dropped 2 bases and J dropped 4; count of bases not matched to a gene: 4. The CDR3 has 16 amino acids. Germline CDR1 and CDR2: KGHSH and LQKENI. This CDR3 reads CASSPLAGGNYNEQFF. The DNA of the CDR3 is TGTGCCAGCTCACCATTAGCGGGAGGGAATTACAATGAGCAGTTCTTC.

This rearrangement joins TRBV4-1 to TRBJ1-1, with D possibly being TRBD1 (5 bases). Trimming stripped 1 base from V and 4 bases from J, with 10 bases between. Germline assignment: CDR1 MGHRA and CDR2 YSYEKL. This CDR3 region has 14 residues. In DNA, the CDR3 is TGCGCCAGCAGCCAAGCAGGGCGATCCACTGAAGCTTTCTTT. This encodes CASSQAGRSTEAFF.

This clone was picked up a small number of times. The V gene is TRBV19, the J gene TRBJ2-2; 12 bases map to TRBD2. The CDR3 totals 17 residues. Germline trimming cut 5 bases from V and 5 bases from J; bases unmatched to any gene: 9. From germline, CDR1 is LNHDA and CDR2 SQIVND (reference sequence). The CDR3 sequence is CASSGRLAGDRTGELFF. In nucleotides, the CDR3 is TGTGCCAGTAGTGGACGACTAGCGGGGGATCGAACCGGGGAGCTGTTTTTT. The variable domain in full, completed from reference TRBV19 and TRBJ2-2, reads DGGITQSPKYLFRKEGQNVTLSCEQNLNHDAMYWYRQDPGQGLRLIYYSQIVNDFQKGDIAEGYSVSREKKESFPLTVTSAQKNPTAFYLCASSGRLAGDRTGELFFGEGSRLTVL.

The chain is built from TRBV5-5 and TRBJ1-2, with D hard to call. This CDR3 region has 12 residues. The germline gives CDR1 SGHKS, CDR2 YYEKEE (reference sequence). The V gene lost 0 bases and the J gene lost 4 bases, with 4 bases spanning the gap. The CDR3 is CASSLDTYGYTF. The CDR3 nucleotides read TGTGCCAGCAGCTTGGACACCTATGGCTACACCTTC.

This rearrangement joins TRBV30 to TRBJ2-1; the D gene could be TRBD1 or TRBD2 (5 bases each). This CDR3 region has 15 residues. V lost 5 bases and J lost 3, with 17 bases in between. CDR1 GTSNPN and CDR2 SVGIG come from the germline V gene (reference sequence). CDR3 residues: CAWGAGPGGYNEQFF. The CDR3 DNA reads TGTGCCTGGGGGGCGGGTCCCGGCGGCTACAATGAGCAGTTCTTC.

The J gene is TRBJ2-2, the V gene TRBV7-2; a weak D match, TRBD1 (5 bases). CDR3 size: 15 residues. The V end lost 5 bases, the J end lost 3 bases, and 13 bases lay between the germline ends. Germline CDR1 SGHTA, CDR2 FQGNSA. In DNA, the CDR3 is TGTGCCAGCAGCAGAGACAGTATCGACACCGGGGAGCTGTTTTTT. This codes for CASSRDSIDTGELFF.

The chain has TRBV19 and TRBJ1-5, with a possible D match to TRBD1 (5 bases). The V gene lost 5 bases and the J gene lost 7 bases, with 12 bases spanning the gap. The length of the CDR3 is 13 residues. From germline, CDR1 is LNHDA and CDR2 SQIVND (reference sequence). CDR3 nucleotide sequence: TGTGCCAGTAGTGTCGGGGCTCGACAGCCCCAGCATTTT. Protein sequence: CASSVGARQPQHF.

The chain joins TRBV11-1 to TRBJ2-3; 10 bases are shared with TRBD2. Trimming took 6 bases from V and 6 from J; bases not matched to a gene: 9. This CDR3 region has 15 residues. Germline CDR1 is SGHAT and CDR2 is FQDESV (reference sequence). CDR3 sequence: CASSFSGGPGDTQYF. CDR3 in DNA: TGTGCCAGCAGTTTTAGCGGGGGGCCAGGGGATACGCAGTATTTT.

The genes are TRBV4-2 and TRBJ2-3; 8 bases line up with TRBD2. Trimming took 1 base from V and 1 from J; bases not matched to a gene: 4. Germline V lookup: CDR1 LGHNA, CDR2 YNFKEQ. The CDR3 sequence is 16 residues long. The CDR3 coding sequence is TGTGCCAGCAGCCAAGGATCGGGACTAGGCACAGATACGCAGTATTTT. Its protein product is CASSQGSGLGTDTQYF.

The table lists this clone with a few counts. The J gene is TRBJ1-6, the V gene TRBV6-1; D may be TRBD1 (6 bases). Trimming shortened V by 0 bases and J by 9 bases, and 12 bases separated the two germline ends. The CDR3 runs 15 residues. CDR1 is MNHNS, CDR2 SASEGT, per germline. CDR3 DNA: TGTGCCAGCAGTGAAGCCCCGGGGGCTGGTTCACCCCTCCACTTT. Translation gives CASSEAPGAGSPLHF.

This clone was picked up many times. DNA for the CDR3: TGCGCCAGCAGCCAAGATCTCGGGTCGGGAGAGACCCAGTACTTC. Translating gives CASSQDLGSGETQYF. The V and J genes are TRBV4-3 and TRBJ2-5, with no clear D. Trimming cost V 0 bases and J 4 bases, with 12 bases left between them. Germline values: CDR1 LGHNA, CDR2 YSLEER. The CDR3 length is 15 residues.

CDR3: CAWAQGSGANVLTF. The CDR3 DNA follows: TGTGCCTGGGCCCAGGGTTCTGGGGCCAACGTCCTGACTTTC. This chain connects TRBV30 to TRBJ2-6, with D possibly TRBD1 on 5 matching bases. The CDR3 sequence is 14 residues long. V lost 5 bases, J lost 1 base, and 9 bases lay in between. Germline values: CDR1 GTSNPN, CDR2 SVGIG (reference sequence).